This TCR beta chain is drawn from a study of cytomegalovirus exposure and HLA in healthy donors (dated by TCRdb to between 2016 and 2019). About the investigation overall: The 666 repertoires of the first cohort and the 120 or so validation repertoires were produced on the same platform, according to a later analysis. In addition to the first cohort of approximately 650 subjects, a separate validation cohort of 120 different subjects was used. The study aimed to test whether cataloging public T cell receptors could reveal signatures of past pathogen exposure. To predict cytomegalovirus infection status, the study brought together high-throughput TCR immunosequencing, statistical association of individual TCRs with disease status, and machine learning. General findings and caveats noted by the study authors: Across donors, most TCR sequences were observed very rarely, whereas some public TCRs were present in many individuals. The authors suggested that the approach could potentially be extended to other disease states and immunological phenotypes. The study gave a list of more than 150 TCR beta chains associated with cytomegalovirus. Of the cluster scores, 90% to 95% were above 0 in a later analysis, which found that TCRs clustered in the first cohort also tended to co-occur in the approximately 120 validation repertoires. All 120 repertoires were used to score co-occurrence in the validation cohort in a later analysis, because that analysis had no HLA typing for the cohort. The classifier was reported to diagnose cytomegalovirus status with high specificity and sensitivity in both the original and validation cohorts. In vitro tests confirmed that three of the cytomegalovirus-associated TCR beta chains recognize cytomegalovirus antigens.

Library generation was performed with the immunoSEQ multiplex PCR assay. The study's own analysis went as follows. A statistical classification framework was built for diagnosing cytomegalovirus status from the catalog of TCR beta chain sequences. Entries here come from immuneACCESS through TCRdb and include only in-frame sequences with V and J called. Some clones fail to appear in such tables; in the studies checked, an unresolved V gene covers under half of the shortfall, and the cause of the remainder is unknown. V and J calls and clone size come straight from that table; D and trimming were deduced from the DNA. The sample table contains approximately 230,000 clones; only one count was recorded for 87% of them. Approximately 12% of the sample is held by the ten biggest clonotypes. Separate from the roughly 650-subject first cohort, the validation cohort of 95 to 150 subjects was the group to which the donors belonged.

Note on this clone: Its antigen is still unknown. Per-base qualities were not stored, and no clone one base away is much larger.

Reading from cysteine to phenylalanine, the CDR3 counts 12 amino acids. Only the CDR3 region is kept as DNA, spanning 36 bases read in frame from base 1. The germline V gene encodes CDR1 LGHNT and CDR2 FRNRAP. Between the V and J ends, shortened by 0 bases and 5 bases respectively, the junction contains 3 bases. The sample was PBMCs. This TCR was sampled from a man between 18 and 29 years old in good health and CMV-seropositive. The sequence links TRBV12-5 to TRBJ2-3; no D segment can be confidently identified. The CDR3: CASGLVRDTQYF. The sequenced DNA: TGTGCTAGTGGTTTGGTAAGAGATACGCAGTATTTT.